This TCR beta chain was captured by sequencing in a study of response to subunit inactivated influenza vaccine. The germline V gene has CDR1 SGHRS and CDR2 YFSETQ. The CDR3 is 14 residues long. V was trimmed by 0 bases and J by 2 bases, leaving 9 bases between them. MiXCR was run by TCRdb on the RT-PCR reads, yielding one entry per CDR3 protein. Here the sample spans 550,000 to 650,000 distinct CDR3 sequences, roughly 12% being singletons. The sample was PBMCs from blood, taken on the day of vaccination. This chain connects TRBV5-1 to TRBJ2-7; D possibly matches TRBD1 or TRBD2 (5 bases each). This clonotype originated in a man between 45 and 60 years old who received an inactivated influenza vaccine. CDR3 bases: TGCGCCAGCAGCTTGGCCGAGGGGCCCTACGAGCAGTACTTC. Its translation is CASSLAEGPYEQYF.